This entry lists 22 T cell receptor beta chains sequenced from one sample in a study of shared clonotypes between healthy human individuals. Positive CCR7 selection of CD45RO-negative cells yielded the naive CD8 cells, and terminally differentiated effector memory CD45RA+ cells were excluded. Clones were read by immunoSEQ multiplex PCR, and TCRdb kept only the in-frame ones, dropping some. The table records about 2.2 million clones, just over 90% of them present only once. The source material was naive CD8+ T cells from PBMCs. These receptors were collected from a young man in good health. Some clones in this sample may be carry-over from other donors' samples.

CDR3: CASSPTGTSGRASYEQYF. The CDR3 DNA reads TGCGCCAGCAGCCCAACCGGGACTAGCGGGAGAGCTTCCTACGAGCAGTACTTC. This sequence joins TRBV5-1 and TRBJ2-7; 14 bases are a match to TRBD2. V dropped 4 bases and J dropped 1; count of bases not matched to a gene: 10. CDR3 length: 18 residues. CDR1 is SGHRS and CDR2 is YFSETQ in the germline V gene.

V is TRBV5-5 and J is TRBJ2-7; TRBD1 might be the D (6 bases). CDR3 length: 14 residues. Deletions cut 4 bases from V and 4 bases from J, with 15 bases between. Germline V gene sequence: CDR1 SGHKS, CDR2 YYEKEE (reference sequence). The CDR3 reads CASSRQGILYEQYF. The CDR3 bases are TGTGCCAGCAGCAGGCAGGGGATTCTGTACGAGCAGTACTTC.

In nucleotides, the CDR3 is TGTGCCAGCAGCCAATCGTCAGGATATAATGAAAAACTGTTTTTT. Its protein product is CASSQSSGYNEKLFF. The chain joins TRBV16 to TRBJ1-4; D not resolved. V lost 0 bases and J 4 bases, leaving 9 bases between the germline ends. The CDR3 loop spans 15 amino acids. CDR1 and CDR2 from the germline V gene are KGHSY and FQNENV.

The J gene is TRBJ1-1, the V gene TRBV29-1, with unresolved D. With 3 bases removed from V and 1 base from J, the gap between germline ends came to 6 bases. This CDR3 has 12 amino acids. Germline-derived CDR1 and CDR2 are SQVTM and ANQGSEA. The CDR3 reads CSVDKGNTEAFF. CDR3 coding DNA: TGCAGCGTTGATAAGGGGAACACTGAAGCTTTCTTT.

CDR3 coding DNA: TGTGCCAGCAGTTTCTTTCCGGGAGGAATAGGGAATGAGCAGTTCTTC. Encoded protein: CASSFFPGGIGNEQFF. J is TRBJ2-1 and V is TRBV27; TRBD2 agrees at 7 bases. The CDR3 runs to 16 residues. With V trimmed by 3 bases and J by 7 bases, 12 bases remained unmatched. The germline CDR1 and CDR2 sequences are MNHEY and SMNVEV (reference sequence).

The chain combines TRBV7-9 with TRBJ2-5, with TRBD1 identical over 9 bases. The assigned J gene may be wrong: the sequence end matches TRBJ2-7 better. From germline, CDR1 is SEHNR and CDR2 FQNEAQ (reference sequence). The CDR3 spans 16 residues. The CDR3 bases are TGTGCCAGCAGCTCACTAATCGGACAGGGGACTGACGAGCAGTACTTC. Its protein is CASSSLIGQGTDEQYF.

This sequence joins TRBV2 and TRBJ2-7; TRBD1 matches 8 bases. With 2 bases clipped from V and 0 bases from J, the junction kept 3 bases outside the gene matches. The CDR3 consists of 15 residues. Germline V gene lookup returns CDR1 SNHLY and CDR2 FYNNEI. The CDR3 is CASSEWTGSSYEQYF. The CDR3 nucleotides read TGTGCCAGCAGTGAATGGACAGGGAGCTCCTACGAGCAGTACTTC. The full variable domain, completed using reference TRBV2 and TRBJ2-7, is EPEVTQTPSHQVTQMGQEVILRCVPISNHLYFYWYRQILGQKVEFLVSFYNNEISEKSEIFDDQFSVERPDGSNFTLKIRSTKLEDSAMYFCASSEWTGSSYEQYFGPGTRLTVT.

The chain recombines TRBV5-5 with TRBJ2-3, with no clear D. Per the germline V gene, CDR1 is SGHKS and CDR2 is YYEKEE (reference sequence). This CDR3 spans 15 amino acids. The ends were cut back, 2 bases at V and 3 bases at J, with 13 bases in the middle. The CDR3 reads CASSLSSTSTDTQYF. DNA of the CDR3: TGTGCCAGCAGCTTATCAAGTACATCGACAGATACGCAGTATTTT.

CDR3 protein: CASSTSLFEGTGDLLEQYF. The CDR3 DNA reads TGTGCCAGCAGCACCTCCCTGTTCGAGGGGACTGGGGACCTCCTGGAGCAGTACTTC. The V call is TRBV5-4, the J call TRBJ2-7; D is possibly TRBD2 (6 bases). Trimming stripped 4 bases from V and 7 bases from J, with 33 bases between. Germline lookup yields CDR1 SGHNT and CDR2 YYREEE (reference sequence). The CDR3 extends over 19 amino acids.

In its sample, this clone was seen once. The rearrangement links TRBV27 to TRBJ1-1; 12 nucleotides align to TRBD1. Germline CDR1 is MNHEY and CDR2 is SMNVEV (reference sequence). The CDR3 totals 18 residues. V was pared by 5 bases and J by 0 bases, with 10 bases of the junction left unmatched. The CDR3, as DNA: TGTGCCAGCAGTCCCCTTCTGGGACAGGGGGCCATGAACACTGAAGCTTTCTTT. Translation: CASSPLLGQGAMNTEAFF.

The rearrangement joins TRBV27 to TRBJ2-7, with TRBD2 matching 7 bases. Germline assignment: CDR1 MNHEY and CDR2 SMNVEV (reference sequence). The CDR3 extends over 11 amino acids. Trimming cost V 11 bases and J 5 bases; bases outside gene matches: 6. The CDR3 loop is CAPAGSHEQYF. The CDR3 DNA sequence: TGTGCCCCAGCGGGGAGCCACGAGCAGTACTTC.

The chain couples TRBV19 to TRBJ1-5; D gene unclear. CDR1 LNHDA and CDR2 SQIVND come from the germline V gene (reference sequence). The V and J ends lost 6 bases and 3 bases respectively, with 12 bases between them. This CDR3 region has 14 residues. The CDR3 region has the DNA TGTGCCAGTAGGGTCCGGGAGCACAATCAGCCCCAGCATTTT. The encoded protein is CASRVREHNQPQHF.

V usage is TRBV19 and J usage is TRBJ1-1, with unresolved D. Per germline, CDR1 LNHDA and CDR2 SQIVND (reference sequence). This CDR3 is 14 amino acids long. V shed 8 bases and J shed 8 bases, with 21 bases lying between them. The chain's CDR3 is CASENQDALGEAFF. The CDR3 nucleotides read TGTGCCAGTGAGAACCAAGACGCCCTGGGAGAAGCTTTCTTT. Together with reference TRBV19 and TRBJ1-1, the CDR3 gives the full variable domain: DGGITQSPKYLFRKEGQNVTLSCEQNLNHDAMYWYRQDPGQGLRLIYYSQIVNDFQKGDIAEGYSVSREKKESFPLTVTSAQKNPTAFYLCASENQDALGEAFFGQGTRLTVV.

The V and J genes are TRBV5-8 and TRBJ1-2; D possibly corresponds to TRBD1 (6 bases). Germline V gene lookup returns CDR1 SGHTS and CDR2 YDEGEE. This CDR3 is 14 amino acids long. Trimming took off 2 bases at V and 8 bases at J, with 16 bases between the two ends. The CDR3 sequence: CASSLGQRSGGYTF. CDR3 sequence (DNA): TGTGCCAGCAGCTTAGGACAGCGATCCGGCGGCTACACCTTC. Combining the CDR3 with reference TRBV5-8 and TRBJ1-2 gives the whole variable domain EAGVTQSPTHLIKTRGQQATLRCSPISGHTSVYWYQQALGLGLQFLLWYDEGEERNRGNFPPRFSGRQFPNYSSELNVNALELEDSALYLCASSLGQRSGGYTFGSGTRLTVV.

This clone was found a few times. The rearrangement links TRBV19 to TRBJ2-5; weak D call: TRBD1 (6 bases). The CDR3 contains 15 residues. With 6 bases removed from V and 2 bases from J, the gap between germline ends came to 16 bases. Germline assignment: CDR1 LNHDA and CDR2 SQIVND (reference sequence). DNA of the CDR3: TGTGCCAGTAGACACCGGGACACGATACAAGAGACCCAGTACTTC. Amino acids: CASRHRDTIQETQYF.

The chain employs TRBV28 and TRBJ1-5; no definite D call. The V gene's germline CDR1 is MDHEN and CDR2 SYDVKM. V dropped 3 bases and J dropped 6 bases, with 18 bases sitting between them. This CDR3 spans 16 amino acids. The CDR3 spells CASSFLSATAGQPQHF. CDR3 nucleotide sequence: TGTGCCAGCAGTTTCCTATCAGCCACCGCCGGTCAGCCCCAGCATTTT.

The J gene is TRBJ1-2, the V gene TRBV30, with D possibly TRBD1 on 5 matching bases. Germline CDR1 GTSNPN, CDR2 SVGIG (reference sequence). CDR3 length: 12 amino acids. V lost 4 bases and J 4 bases, leaving 10 bases between the germline ends. The CDR3 is CAWTRVGYGYTF. The CDR3 region has the DNA TGTGCCTGGACCAGGGTGGGCTATGGCTACACCTTC.

The chain is built from TRBV29-1 and TRBJ1-1; no definite D call. V lost 2 bases, J lost 3 bases, and 10 bases lay in between. Germline loops: CDR1 SQVTM, CDR2 ANQGSEA. CDR3 length equals 13 residues. Written as DNA, the CDR3 is TGCAGCGTTGAACCCCGGACGGACACTGAAGCTTTCTTT. This translates into CSVEPRTDTEAFF.

With regard to this clone: Germline and junction disagree at one end, which may indicate a read error. The V and J genes are TRBV6-5 and TRBJ1-1, with 8 positions matching TRBD1. CDR3 length: 15 amino acids. CDR1 is MNHEY and CDR2 is SVGAGI in the germline V gene. The CDR3 DNA is TGTGCCAGCAGCTACTGGACAGGGACGAACACTGAAGCTTTCTTT. It translates to CASSYWTGTNTEAFF.

V and J are TRBV7-9 and TRBJ2-2; D gene uncertain. The CDR3 runs 14 residues. With 6 bases removed from V and 1 base from J, the gap between germline ends came to 9 bases. Germline V CDR1 and CDR2: SEHNR, FQNEAQ (reference sequence). CDR3 DNA sequence: TGTGCCAGCAGGGATGAGAAGAACACCGGGGAGCTGTTTTTT. As protein: CASRDEKNTGELFF.

V gene TRBV2 combines with J gene TRBJ2-1; 10 nucleotides agree with TRBD2. The germline CDR1 and CDR2 sequences are SNHLY and FYNNEI. Trimming removed 7 bases from V and 1 base from J; junction bases left unmatched: 4. The CDR3 runs 15 residues. The CDR3 reads CASIKLAGSYNEQFF. As DNA, the CDR3 is TGTGCCAGCATAAAACTAGCGGGGTCCTACAATGAGCAGTTCTTC.

For the CDR3, the DNA is TGTGCCAGCAGTTTGCGACTAGCGGGAGATAACAATGAGCAGTTCTTC. Amino acids: CASSLRLAGDNNEQFF. The chain employs TRBV27 and TRBJ2-1, with TRBD2 matching over 12 bases. The CDR3 spans 16 residues. Germline CDR1 reads MNHEY; CDR2 reads SMNVEV (reference sequence). The junction had 5 bases not matched to a gene; V was cut back by 3 bases and J by 5 bases.